This entry describes one T cell receptor beta chain. The antigen is not known. This specimen includes other DNA sequences encoding the same CDR3. The data originate from a study of cytomegalovirus exposure and HLA in healthy donors. Across the whole study: Findings of an earlier analysis included some 110 million unique TCR beta sequences from some 200 million T cells.

The CDR3 is made up of 13 amino acids. V was pared by 3 bases and J by 0 bases, with 5 bases between. Germline V gives CDR1 LNHDA, CDR2 SQIVND (reference sequence). The PCR had 60 Vbeta and 13 Jbeta primers. Clones were sequenced by immunoSEQ multiplex PCR, and TCRdb holds only the in-frame ones, with some missing. Of 210,000 or so clones in the sample, about three quarters were seen once. General study findings and limits: In a later analysis, parvovirus B19, influenza, CMV and Epstein-Barr virus appeared linked to several top co-occurrence clusters. CMV antigen specificity was confirmed in vitro for a few CMV-associated chains.

The genes are TRBV19 and TRBJ1-1; D not resolved. The sample comprised PBMCs. This sequence was found in a man in his forties in good health and CMV-seronegative. The CDR3: CASSISVNTEAFF. The DNA for the CDR3 is TGTGCCAGTAGTATTTCAGTGAACACTGAAGCTTTCTTT.